This T cell receptor (beta chain) was sequenced in a study of T cells in Graves' hyperthyroidism and ophthalmopathy. For the study at large: Peripheral blood sampling occurred at initial diagnosis, before any treatment.

RNA transcripts were the template for amplifying TCR beta CDR3 regions. When the TCR CDR3 underwent first-round RT-PCR, the HTBI primer set was used. TCRdb fed the multiplex PCR reads into MiXCR, producing one record per CDR3 protein. The profile shows some 560,000 distinct CDR3 sequences, more than 15% of them singletons. Trimming stripped 2 bases from V and 7 bases from J, with 6 bases between. The CDR3 length is 11 residues. Germline loops: CDR1 ENHRY, CDR2 SYGVKD. There are a few counts of this clonotype. The antigen is undetermined. Broader study findings: Ophthalmopathy was model-predicted a median approximately 6.9 months pre-onset. Researchers found most expanded thyroid clonotypes above 0.001 in blood as well.

Participants, patients aged 18 to 65, had newly diagnosed hyperthyroidism with a duration under 2 months. This clonotype was sampled from a woman aged 25 to 39 with Graves' hyperthyroidism. The sequencing sample was made of blood. V usage is TRBV10-3 and J usage is TRBJ2-7; D remains unclear. For the CDR3, the DNA is TGTGCCATCAGTGAGATCCAGGAGCAGTACTTC. This codes for CAISEIQEQYF.